A selection of T cell receptor beta chains follows, all from one sample in a study of shared clonotypes between healthy human individuals. TCRdb's copy holds only in-frame clones and misses some; the assay was immunoSEQ multiplex PCR. The sample holds some 2.3 million clones, about 92% seen once. Sequencing was carried out using naive CD4+ T cells from PBMCs. These receptors all come from a man between 18 and 29 years old in good health. Some clones in this sample may be carry-over from other donors' samples. CDR3s include the opening cysteine and the closing phenylalanine or tryptophan. A D gene is named only where the DNA matches it firmly. Clone size is shown for a subset of rows, as once, few, many or a class of expanded clone.

CAFLDRGYEQYF TGTGCCTTCCTTGACAGGGGCTACGAGCAGTACTTC TRBJ2-7 NA TRBV7-8 TRBD1
CASSADTQNTEAFF TGCGCCAGCAGTGCCGACACCCAGAACACTGAAGCTTTCTTT TRBJ1-1 NA TRBV10-1 NA
CASSLRQAPSGNTIYF TGCGCCAGCAGCTTGAGACAGGCCCCGTCTGGAAACACCATATATTTT TRBJ1-3 NA TRBV5-1 NA
CASFQDFSGNTIYF TGTGCCAGCTTCCAAGACTTCTCTGGAAACACCATATATTTT TRBJ1-3 NA TRBV6-5 NA
CASRKTSGTDTQYF TGTGCCAGCAGGAAGACTAGCGGCACAGATACGCAGTATTTT TRBJ2-3 NA TRBV7-2 TRBD2
CASKATNTGELFF TGTGCCAGCAAGGCCACGAACACCGGGGAGCTGTTTTTT TRBJ2-2 NA TRBV28 NA
CASSFQGGVGNEQFF TGTGCCAGCAGCTTCCAAGGGGGAGTAGGGAATGAGCAGTTCTTC TRBJ2-1 once TRBV11-2 NA
CASSQIQGTQPQHF TGTGCCAGCTCCCAGATACAGGGGACTCAGCCCCAGCATTTT TRBJ1-5 NA TRBV18 TRBD1
CASSPYGQDWTYEQYF TGTGCCAGCAGCCCTTATGGCCAGGACTGGACCTACGAGCAGTACTTC TRBJ2-7 NA TRBV27 NA
CASSLTSGSTTSYEQYF TGCGCCAGCAGCCTGACTAGCGGGAGCACTACCTCCTACGAGCAGTACTTC TRBJ2-7 NA TRBV5-1 TRBD2
CASSLEGDKNTGELFF TGCGCCAGCAGCCTCGAAGGGGACAAGAACACCGGGGAGCTGTTTTTT TRBJ2-2 NA TRBV5-1 NA
CSARGLAHETQYF TGCAGCGCGCGGGGACTAGCTCACGAGACCCAGTACTTC TRBJ2-5 NA TRBV29-1 TRBD2
CASSPPGHENTGELFF TGTGCCAGCTCACCCCCGGGACACGAGAACACCGGGGAGCTGTTTTTT TRBJ2-2 few TRBV18 NA
CASSLVGGLLDEQYF TGTGCCAGCAGCTTGGTCGGGGGGCTTTTAGACGAGCAGTACTTC TRBJ2-7 NA TRBV5-6 NA
CASSFFQGRNQPQHF TGTGCCAGCAGTTTTTTTCAGGGGCGAAATCAGCCCCAGCATTTT TRBJ1-5 NA TRBV27 NA
CASSPNRDRANVLTF TGTGCCAGCAGCCCGAACCGGGATCGGGCCAACGTCCTGACTTTC TRBJ2-6 NA TRBV5-4 NA
CASSAQWDGYTF TGTGCCAGCAGTGCCCAGTGGGATGGCTACACCTTC TRBJ1-2 NA TRBV2 NA
CASSLAGTETREQYF TGTGCCAGCAGCTTGGCCGGGACAGAGACTAGAGAGCAGTACTTC TRBJ2-7 NA TRBV5-5 NA
CASRQAGGTDTQYF TGTGCCAGCCGCCAAGCGGGAGGAACAGATACGCAGTATTTT TRBJ2-3 NA TRBV19 TRBD2
CASSFGGSLETQYF TGTGCCAGCAGCTTTGGGGGTTCCTTGGAGACCCAGTACTTC TRBJ2-5 NA TRBV7-9 NA
CASSPSPGAGETQYF TGTGCCAGCTCACCTAGTCCGGGAGCGGGAGAGACCCAGTACTTC TRBJ2-5 NA TRBV18 NA
CASSLVAVNQHF TGTGCCAGCAGTTTAGTTGCGGTAAACCAGCATTTT TRBJ1-5 NA TRBV28 NA
CASGQTGAGIGYTF TGTGCCAGCGGCCAAACAGGGGCCGGCATCGGCTACACCTTC TRBJ1-2 NA TRBV6-5 TRBD1
CASSLGGTGAHTQYF TGCGCCAGCAGCTTGGGGGGAACAGGGGCCCATACGCAGTATTTT TRBJ2-3 NA TRBV5-1 TRBD1
CASSVTSASYNEQFF TGTGCCAGCAGCGTGACTAGCGCTTCCTACAATGAGCAGTTCTTC TRBJ2-1 NA TRBV9 TRBD2
CASGEQYF TGTGCCAGCGGTGAGCAGTACTTC TRBJ2-7 few TRBV2 NA
CASSLVAPIKLAKNIQYF TGTGCCAGCAGCTTAGTGGCTCCGATAAAGCTAGCCAAAAACATTCAGTACTTC TRBJ2-4 NA TRBV7-2 NA
CASSQGGTFIPDEQYF TGTGCCAGCAGCCAAGGTGGTACCTTCATCCCGGACGAGCAGTACTTC TRBJ2-7 NA TRBV14 NA
CASSPEIGVHGESYGYTF TGTGCCAGCAGCCCCGAGATAGGGGTCCATGGGGAGTCCTATGGCTACACCTTC TRBJ1-2 NA TRBV7-2 NA